This T cell receptor beta chain was captured by sequencing in a study of type 1 regulatory T cells. CDR1 and CDR2 from the germline V gene are ENHRY and SYGVKD. The CDR3 covers 15 residues. The ends lost 4 bases at V and 5 bases at J; junction bases unmatched: 8. TCRdb re-called the reads through MiXCR, storing one row per CDR3 protein. The sample carries about 24,000 distinct CDR3 sequences, about 45% recorded once. This clonotype was observed a few times. Its target is not known. The chain carries TRBV10-3 and TRBJ1-3; TRBD1 matches at 7 bases. Source material: cultured T cells, either the whole culture or a sorted T cell fraction (not recorded which). The receptor comes from a human donor in good health. The DNA of the CDR3 is TGTGCCATCAGTGTCCAAGACAGGGTTCGAAACACCATATATTTT. This sequence encodes CAISVQDRVRNTIYF.